This T cell receptor beta chain was sequenced for a study of blood T cell repertoires in COVID-19 (dated by TCRdb to between 2020 and 2021). With regard to the full study: Samples covering the acute and convalescent phases of COVID-19 were provided by collaborators in the United States, Italy and Spain. HLA class I and class II types, where available, came from metadata supplied by the sample provider rather than from assay-based typing. The material from the prospective study consisted of cDNA or gDNA derived from T cells, B-cell-depleted T cells, or PBMCs. The samples were drawn from the first 160 participants of the ongoing ImmuneRACE study and from 1,200 or so subjects provided by 6 global collaborators. The dataset comprised deeply sampled blood TCRbeta repertoires from subjects exposed to, actively infected with, or recovered from COVID-19. The repertoires were made available in a free public database intended to serve as a resource for research on the immune response to SARS-CoV-2. Nearly every sample came with metadata listing a de-identified subject ID, COVID-19 status, age in years and sex.

Study-wide conclusions, independent of this receptor: The quantity of clinical and demographic metadata differed by source and by participant and was supplied without curation.

Worth noting for this clone: The antigen it recognizes is unknown. No base quality information exists; no much larger clone differs at one position.

In the prospective study, participants were roughly 18 to 100 years old, resided in approximately 22 geographic areas of the United States, and were enrolled through a virtual design. Cohort assignment in the prospective study relied on participant-reported clinical history from a screening survey and a study questionnaire. For ImmuneRACE Cohort 3, a participant was defined as recovered based on two consecutive negative NP/OP PCR tests, clearance by a healthcare professional, or resolution of symptoms. In the prospective study, whole blood, serum and a nasopharyngeal or oropharyngeal swab were collected from each participant by mobile phlebotomists. Prospective study participants could optionally give additional blood draws and questionnaires over a roughly 2-month period. Blood samples from the prospective study were shipped frozen or at room temperature prior to DNA extraction. Trimming accounts for 7 bases at V and 5 bases at J, while the number of junction bases matched to no gene is 10. In the germline V gene (reference sequence), CDR1 corresponds to LNHDA and CDR2 to SQIVND. The CDR3 contains 15 residues, cysteine and phenylalanine counted. The only DNA kept is the CDR3, 45 bases in frame from the first base.

TCRbeta CDR3 regions were amplified from genomic DNA using the immunoSEQ Assay, a bias-controlled multiplex PCR. From the authors' description of their analysis: The number of nucleated cells in each sample was estimated from the amplification of reference gene primers within the assay. To quantify the absolute abundance of each unique TCRbeta CDR3 rearrangement, sequence reads were collapsed and filtered. Productive Simpson clonality was computed per sample as the square root of Simpson's diversity index over productive rearrangements. TCRdb provides this immuneACCESS table in a form limited to in-frame rearrangements. Some clones are lacking; in checked studies, under half of them reflect an unresolved V gene, and why the rest are absent is not known. The V and J calls and clone size come from that table; D and trimming were worked out from the DNA. This sample holds 200,000 to 250,000 clones; 87% were observed only once. The ten largest clones take up 11% of the sample.

The sequenced sample consisted of PBMCs or T cells enriched from blood (not recorded which). The clonotype comes from a man between 25 and 39 years old who had recovered from COVID-19. The receptor chain draws on TRBV19 and TRBJ1-1; TRBD1 fits 10 bases in the junction. The CDR3 region: CASNPGQGFWTEAFF. The sequence in DNA is TGTGCCAGTAATCCGGGACAGGGGTTTTGGACTGAAGCTTTCTTT. Here the CDR3 is joined to the reference TRBV19 and TRBJ1-1 genes, and the full variable domain is: DGGITQSPKYLFRKEGQNVTLSCEQNLNHDAMYWYRQDPGQGLRLIYYSQIVNDFQKGDIAEGYSVSREKKESFPLTVTSAQKNPTAFYLCASNPGQGFWTEAFFGQGTRLTVV.